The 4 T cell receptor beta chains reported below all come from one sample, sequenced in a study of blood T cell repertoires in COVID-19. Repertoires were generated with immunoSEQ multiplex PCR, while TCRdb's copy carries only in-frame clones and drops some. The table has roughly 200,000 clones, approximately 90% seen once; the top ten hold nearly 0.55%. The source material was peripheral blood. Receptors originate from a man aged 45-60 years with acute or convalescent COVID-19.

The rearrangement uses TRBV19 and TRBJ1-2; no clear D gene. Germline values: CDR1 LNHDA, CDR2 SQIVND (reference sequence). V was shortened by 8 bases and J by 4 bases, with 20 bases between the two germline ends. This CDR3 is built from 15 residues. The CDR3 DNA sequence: TGTGCCAGTGACCCCGGGATTCCTGAATCCTATGGCTACACCTTC. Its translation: CASDPGIPESYGYTF. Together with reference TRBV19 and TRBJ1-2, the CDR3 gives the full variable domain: DGGITQSPKYLFRKEGQNVTLSCEQNLNHDAMYWYRQDPGQGLRLIYYSQIVNDFQKGDIAEGYSVSREKKESFPLTVTSAQKNPTAFYLCASDPGIPESYGYTFGSGTRLTVV.

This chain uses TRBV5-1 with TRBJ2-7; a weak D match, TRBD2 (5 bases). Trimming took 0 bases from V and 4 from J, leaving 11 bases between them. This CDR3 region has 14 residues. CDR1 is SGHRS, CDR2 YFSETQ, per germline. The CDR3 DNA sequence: TGCGCCAGCAGCTTGGGGGAGCCTCCTTACGAGCAGTACTTC. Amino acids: CASSLGEPPYEQYF.

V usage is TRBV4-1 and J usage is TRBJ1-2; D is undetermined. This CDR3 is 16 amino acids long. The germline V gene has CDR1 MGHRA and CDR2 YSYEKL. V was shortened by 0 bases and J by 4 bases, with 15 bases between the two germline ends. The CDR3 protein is CASSQEKGALSYGYTF. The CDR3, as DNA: TGCGCCAGCAGCCAAGAGAAGGGAGCCCTTAGCTATGGCTACACCTTC.

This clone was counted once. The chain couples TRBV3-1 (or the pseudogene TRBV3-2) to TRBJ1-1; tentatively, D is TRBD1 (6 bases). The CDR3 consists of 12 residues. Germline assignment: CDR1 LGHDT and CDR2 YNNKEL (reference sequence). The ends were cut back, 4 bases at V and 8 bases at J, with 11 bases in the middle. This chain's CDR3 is CASSRLGQEAFF. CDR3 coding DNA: TGTGCCAGCAGCCGACTCGGACAGGAAGCTTTCTTT.